What follows are 5 T cell receptor beta chains derived from one specimen sequenced in a study of T cell changes during pregnancy in multiple sclerosis. Sequencing used immunoSEQ multiplex PCR; TCRdb keeps in-frame clones, though not all of them. The repertoire has roughly 65,000 clones, approximately 90% of them found once; the top ten carry about 1.3%. The input for sequencing was peripheral blood, taken in the third trimester of pregnancy. Every receptor here comes from a female donor in good health, enrolled as a control in a pregnancy study.

V and J are TRBV11-1 and TRBJ2-5, with a weak D call TRBD2 (6 bases). Germline V gives CDR1 SGHAT, CDR2 FQDESV (reference sequence). The V end was cut by 6 bases, the J end by 5 bases, with 10 bases between. This CDR3 is built from 12 residues. This CDR3 reads CASRRSGETQYF. CDR3 sequence (DNA): TGTGCCAGCAGGAGGAGCGGGGAGACCCAGTACTTC.

This rearrangement joins TRBV2 to TRBJ2-7; 7 bases agree with TRBD1. This CDR3 has 13 amino acids. Germline loops: CDR1 SNHLY, CDR2 FYNNEI. V lost 7 bases, J lost 3 bases, and 6 bases stayed unmatched. The CDR3 nucleotides are TGTGCCAGCAAGCAGGGGGAGATCTACGAGCAGTACTTC. It yields the protein CASKQGEIYEQYF.

A word on this clone: A read error may account for a junction end that differs from germline. The gene calls are TRBV27 and TRBJ2-1, with D perhaps TRBD2 (5 bases). CDR3 length: 15 residues. CDR1 is MNHEY and CDR2 is SMNVEV in the germline V gene (reference sequence). CDR3 residues: CASSGLGFPSAYSLF. CDR3 in DNA: TGTGCCAGCAGTGGACTCGGATTCCCCTCCGCGTACTCCCTCTTC.

The chain has TRBV29-1 and TRBJ1-1, with 9 bases fitting TRBD1. V dropped 3 bases and J dropped 11; count of bases not matched to a gene: 10. Germline loops: CDR1 SQVTM, CDR2 ANQGSEA. This CDR3 is built from 13 residues. The CDR3 region has the DNA TGCAGCGTTGAGCCGGGACAGGGTCTTTTGGCTTTCTTT. Its translation is CSVEPGQGLLAFF.

CDR3 loop: CASSSGSGTGPYEQYF. The CDR3 region has the DNA TGTGCCAGCAGCTCCGGCTCCGGGACAGGGCCCTACGAGCAGTACTTC. This chain connects TRBV11-2 to TRBJ2-7; 9 bases agree with TRBD1. The ends lost 4 bases at V and 2 bases at J; junction bases unmatched: 9. CDR1 is SGHAT, CDR2 FQNNGV, per germline. This CDR3 comprises 16 residues.